Below, 17 T cell receptor beta chains from the same sample are listed, as sequenced in a study of radiotherapy plus CTLA-4 blockade in lung cancer. Repertoires were generated with immunoSEQ multiplex PCR, while TCRdb's copy carries only in-frame clones and drops some. Of over 80,000 clones listed, around nine tenths are singletons. The source was peripheral blood, collected from a patient treated with radiotherapy plus ipilimumab. All receptors come from a human donor with non-small cell lung cancer that progressed on radiotherapy plus ipilimumab.

The gene calls are TRBV27 and TRBJ2-5; TRBD2 might be the D (6 bases). This CDR3 is 13 amino acids long. The germline CDR1 and CDR2 sequences are MNHEY and SMNVEV (reference sequence). V was clipped by 3 bases and J by 5 bases, with 10 bases between them. The CDR3 spells CASSLRLAETQYF. CDR3 coding DNA: TGTGCCAGCAGTTTGCGTCTAGCGGAGACCCAGTACTTC.

The rearrangement links TRBV7-2 to TRBJ1-4, with D unresolved. This CDR3 is 14 amino acids long. The germline V gene encodes CDR1 SGHTA and CDR2 FQGNSA. Trimming stripped 5 bases from V and 1 base from J, with 8 bases between. The CDR3 region is CASSPHVTNEKLFF. CDR3 nucleotides: TGTGCCAGCAGCCCCCACGTAACTAATGAAAAACTGTTTTTT.

V and J are TRBV4-3 and TRBJ1-1; D possibly corresponds to TRBD1 (5 bases). CDR3 length: 13 amino acids. Germline CDR1 and CDR2: LGHNA and YSLEER. Deletions cut 0 bases from V and 7 bases from J, with 9 bases between. CDR3 residues: CASSQDPDSEAFF. In DNA form, the CDR3 reads TGCGCCAGCAGCCAAGATCCCGACAGTGAAGCTTTCTTT.

This clone was detected only a few times. The chain joins TRBV6-6 to TRBJ2-7; D gene ambiguous. The CDR3 is 16 residues long. V was trimmed by 0 bases and J by 2 bases, leaving 14 bases between them. CDR1 and CDR2 (germline): MNHNY, SVGAGI (reference sequence). DNA of the CDR3: TGTGCCAGCAGTTACTCGGAAAACTCCCAGACCTACGAGCAGTACTTC. Its translation is CASSYSENSQTYEQYF.

This sequence joins TRBV19 and TRBJ2-1, with 12 bases aligning to TRBD2. CDR3 length equals 15 residues. Per the germline V gene, CDR1 is LNHDA and CDR2 is SQIVND (reference sequence). V shed 7 bases and J 2 bases; nucleotides not matched to a gene: 3. The CDR3 region is CASNLAGGAYNEQFF. The CDR3 DNA sequence: TGTGCCAGTAATCTAGCGGGAGGGGCCTACAATGAGCAGTTCTTC. The full variable domain, with the rest looked up from reference TRBV19 and TRBJ2-1, is DGGITQSPKYLFRKEGQNVTLSCEQNLNHDAMYWYRQDPGQGLRLIYYSQIVNDFQKGDIAEGYSVSREKKESFPLTVTSAQKNPTAFYLCASNLAGGAYNEQFFGPGTRLTVL.

The genes are TRBV27 and TRBJ1-2; D not certain. The germline V and J ends were trimmed by 4 bases and 1 base, with 10 bases remaining between them. CDR3 size: 14 residues. Germline V gene lookup returns CDR1 MNHEY and CDR2 SMNVEV (reference sequence). CDR3 nucleotide sequence: TGTGCCAGCAGTTCCCCTGGGGATAACTATGGCTACACCTTC. This codes for CASSSPGDNYGYTF.

The chain is built from TRBV7-2 and TRBJ2-2, with D maybe TRBD1 (5 bases). The CDR3 runs to 15 residues. V lost 1 base and J lost 1, with 7 bases in between. Germline-derived CDR1 and CDR2 are SGHTA and FQGNSA. The CDR3 nucleotides read TGTGCCAGCAGCTTAGGACAGATGAACACCGGGGAGCTGTTTTTT. This translates into CASSLGQMNTGELFF.

The chain is built from TRBV14 and TRBJ1-2, with D possibly being TRBD1 (5 bases). The CDR3 sequence is 13 residues long. Germline V CDR1 and CDR2: SGHDN, FVKESK. With 1 base removed from V and 8 bases from J, the gap between germline ends came to 11 bases. The CDR3 sequence is CASSQALGVGYTF. For the CDR3, the DNA is TGTGCCAGCAGCCAAGCCTTGGGGGTGGGCTACACCTTC.

This clone was seen just once. The CDR3 loop is CASSLGSGISGNTIYF. The CDR3 coding sequence is TGCGCCAGCAGCTTGGGCTCAGGGATATCTGGAAACACCATATATTTT. V is TRBV5-1 and J is TRBJ1-3, with D possibly being TRBD1 (5 bases). The CDR3 length is 16 residues. The V gene lost 0 bases and the J gene lost 1 base, with 11 bases spanning the gap. Germline CDR1 SGHRS, CDR2 YFSETQ.

The chain uses TRBV6-5 and TRBJ2-7; TRBD2 matches 7 bases. CDR3 length: 13 amino acids. Trimming cost V 6 bases and J 2 bases; bases outside gene matches: 4. Germline V gives CDR1 MNHEY, CDR2 SVGAGI. CDR3 residues: CASRLGTTYEQYF. In nucleotides, the CDR3 is TGTGCCAGCAGACTAGGGACTACCTACGAGCAGTACTTC.

J is TRBJ2-5 and V is TRBV4-3; D is ambiguous. V lost 0 bases and J lost 1, with 9 bases in between. Germline CDR1 is LGHNA and CDR2 is YSLEER. CDR3 length: 15 amino acids. CDR3 loop: CASSQDGRVQETQYF. The CDR3 nucleotides read TGCGCCAGCAGCCAAGACGGTAGGGTCCAAGAGACCCAGTACTTC.

The CDR3 coding sequence is TGTGCCAGCAGCGTGACTAGCGGGAGCGGGGCAGAGACCCAGTACTTC. This gives the protein CASSVTSGSGAETQYF. The chain uses TRBV9 and TRBJ2-5, with 12 bases aligning to TRBD2. The germline CDR1 and CDR2 sequences are SGDLS and YYNGEE. The CDR3 runs to 16 residues. J gave up 4 bases and V 2 bases, and 6 bases lay outside the gene matches.

Worth noting for this clone: Other nucleotide sequences from this sample produce the same CDR3. The chain has TRBV7-2 and TRBJ2-7; no clear D gene. The CDR3 covers 12 residues. V lost 2 bases to trimming and J lost 2 bases, with 4 bases between them. CDR1 is SGHTA, CDR2 FQGNSA, per germline. CDR3 nucleotide sequence: TGTGCCAGCAGCTTATCCGCCTACGAGCAGTACTTC. Its translation: CASSLSAYEQYF.

This clone has a single count. V usage is TRBV30 and J usage is TRBJ1-4; 7 bases match TRBD1. Trimming cost V 2 bases and J 8 bases; bases outside gene matches: 5. Germline lookup yields CDR1 GTSNPN and CDR2 SVGIG (reference sequence). The CDR3 totals 13 residues. CDR3 coding DNA: TGTGCCTGGAGTACAGGGGTGAGCGAAAAACTGTTTTTT. This sequence encodes CAWSTGVSEKLFF. Using reference TRBV30 and TRBJ1-4 for the parts outside the CDR3, the full variable domain is SQTIHQWPATLVQPVGSPLSLECTVEGTSNPNLYWYRQAAGRGLQLLFYSVGIGQISSEVPQNLSASRPQDRQFILSSKKLLLSDSGFYLCAWSTGVSEKLFFGSGTQLSVL.

The V and J genes are TRBV14 and TRBJ2-7; D gene ambiguous. The CDR3 is 15 residues long. The germline V gene has CDR1 SGHDN and CDR2 FVKESK. V dropped 2 bases and J dropped 7 bases, with 18 bases sitting between them. The DNA of the CDR3 is TGTGCCAGCAGCCAAAGGGCAGCGCCCTCGGAAGAGCAGTACTTC. Its protein product is CASSQRAAPSEEQYF.

The chain joins TRBV2 to TRBJ2-2, with 7 bases lining up with TRBD1. Germline lookup yields CDR1 SNHLY and CDR2 FYNNEI. J was trimmed by 5 bases and V by 8 bases; bases with no gene match: 8. The CDR3 has 14 residues. As DNA, the CDR3 is TGTGCCAGCCGGGGACAGACCGGGACCGGGGAGCTGTTTTTT. Its translation is CASRGQTGTGELFF.

The genes are TRBV5-4 and TRBJ1-2; weak D call: TRBD1 (5 bases). V was cut by 4 bases and J by 1 base, with 17 bases left in between. There are 16 residues in the CDR3. The germline gives CDR1 SGHNT, CDR2 YYREEE (reference sequence). This chain's CDR3 is CASSLDMMGFNYGYTF. The CDR3 bases are TGTGCCAGCAGCCTGGACATGATGGGGTTTAACTATGGCTACACCTTC.